The present TCR beta chain was sequenced within a study of T cells in Graves' hyperthyroidism and ophthalmopathy. RNA transcripts were the template for amplifying TCR beta CDR3 regions. Carried out on the TCR CDR3, a first-round RT-PCR used the HTBI primer set. MiXCR was run by TCRdb on the multiplex PCR reads, yielding one entry per CDR3 protein. Of about 46,000 distinct CDR3 sequences detected, 49% appear once; the ten largest clones hold roughly 32%. V dropped 7 bases and J dropped 5; count of bases not matched to a gene: 6. Germline CDR1 and CDR2: SNHLY and FYNNEI. CDR3 length: 14 residues. Exclusion of patients followed from uncontrolled infection, other autoimmune disease, pregnancy or lactation. This clonotype was seen at least ten times.

The material sequenced was peripheral blood or thyroid tissue (not recorded which). This TCR was recovered from a woman aged 50 to 60 with Graves' hyperthyroidism. J is TRBJ2-7 and V is TRBV2; TRBD1 agrees at 12 bases. CDR3 nucleotide sequence: TGTGCCAGCACGCCGGGACAGGGGGCCAACGAGCAGTACTTC. This gives the protein CASTPGQGANEQYF.